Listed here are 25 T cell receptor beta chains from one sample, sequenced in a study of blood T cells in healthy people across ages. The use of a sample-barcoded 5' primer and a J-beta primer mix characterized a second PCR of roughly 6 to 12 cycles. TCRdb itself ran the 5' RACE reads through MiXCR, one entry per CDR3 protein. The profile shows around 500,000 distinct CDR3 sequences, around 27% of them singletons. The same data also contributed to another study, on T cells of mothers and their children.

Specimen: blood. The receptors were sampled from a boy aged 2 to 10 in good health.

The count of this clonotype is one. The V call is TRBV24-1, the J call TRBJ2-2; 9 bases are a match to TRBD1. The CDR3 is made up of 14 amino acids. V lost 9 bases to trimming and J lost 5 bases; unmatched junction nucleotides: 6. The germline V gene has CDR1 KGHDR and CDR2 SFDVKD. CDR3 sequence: CATETQGATGELFF. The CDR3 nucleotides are TGTGCCACCGAAACACAGGGGGCAACCGGGGAGCTGTTTTTT.

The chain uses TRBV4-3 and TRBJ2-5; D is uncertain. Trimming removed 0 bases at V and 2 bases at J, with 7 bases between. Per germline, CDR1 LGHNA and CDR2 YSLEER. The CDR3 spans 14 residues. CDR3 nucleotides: TGCGCCAGCAGCCAAGATCCAGATCAAGAGACCCAGTACTTC. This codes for CASSQDPDQETQYF.

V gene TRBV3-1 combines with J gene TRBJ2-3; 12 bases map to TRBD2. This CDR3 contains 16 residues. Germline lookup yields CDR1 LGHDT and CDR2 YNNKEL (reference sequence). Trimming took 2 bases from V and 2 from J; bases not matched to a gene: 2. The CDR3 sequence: CASSQLAGGITDTQYF. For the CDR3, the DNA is TGTGCCAGCAGCCAACTAGCGGGGGGGATCACAGATACGCAGTATTTT.

The CDR3 nucleotides are TGCAGCGTTGCGGGGACCGGGGAGCTGTTTTTT. Protein: CSVAGTGELFF. The genes are TRBV29-1 and TRBJ2-2, with D possibly matching TRBD2 (5 bases). V dropped 4 bases and J dropped 5 bases, with 5 bases sitting between them. The CDR3 runs to 11 residues. Germline V gene sequence: CDR1 SQVTM, CDR2 ANQGSEA.

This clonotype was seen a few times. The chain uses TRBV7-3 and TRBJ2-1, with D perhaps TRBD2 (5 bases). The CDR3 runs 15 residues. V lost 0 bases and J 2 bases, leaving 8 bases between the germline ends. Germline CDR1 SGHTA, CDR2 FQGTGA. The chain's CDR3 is CASSLTGVAYNEQFF. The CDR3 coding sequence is TGTGCCAGCAGCTTAACCGGGGTCGCCTACAATGAGCAGTTCTTC.

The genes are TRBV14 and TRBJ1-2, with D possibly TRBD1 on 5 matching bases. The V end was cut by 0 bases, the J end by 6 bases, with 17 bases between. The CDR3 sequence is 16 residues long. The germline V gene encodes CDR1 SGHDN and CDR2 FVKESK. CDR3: CASSQDWSTARDGYTF. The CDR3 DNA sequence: TGTGCCAGCAGCCAAGATTGGTCGACAGCTAGAGATGGCTACACCTTC.

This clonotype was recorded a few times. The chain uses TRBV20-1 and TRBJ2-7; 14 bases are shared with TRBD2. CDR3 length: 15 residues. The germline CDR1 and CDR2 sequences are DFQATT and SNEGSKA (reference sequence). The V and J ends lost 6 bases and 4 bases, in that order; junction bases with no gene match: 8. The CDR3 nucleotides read TGCAGTGCCCGAGGACTAGCGGGGGGCTCATACGAGCAGTACTTC. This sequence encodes CSARGLAGGSYEQYF.

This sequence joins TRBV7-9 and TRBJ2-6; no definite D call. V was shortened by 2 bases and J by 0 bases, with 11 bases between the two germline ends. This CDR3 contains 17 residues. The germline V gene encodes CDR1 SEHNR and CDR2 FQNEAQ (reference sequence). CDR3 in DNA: TGTGCCAGCAGCTTACTGGGTCCCCCCTCTGGGGCCAACGTCCTGACTTTC. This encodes CASSLLGPPSGANVLTF.

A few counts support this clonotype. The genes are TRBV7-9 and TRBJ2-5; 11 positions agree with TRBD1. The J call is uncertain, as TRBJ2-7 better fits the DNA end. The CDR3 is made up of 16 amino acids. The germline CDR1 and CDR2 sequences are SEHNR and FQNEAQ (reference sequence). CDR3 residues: CASSGSPGQGDYEQYF. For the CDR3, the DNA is TGTGCCAGCAGCGGATCCCCGGGACAGGGGGACTACGAGCAGTACTTC.

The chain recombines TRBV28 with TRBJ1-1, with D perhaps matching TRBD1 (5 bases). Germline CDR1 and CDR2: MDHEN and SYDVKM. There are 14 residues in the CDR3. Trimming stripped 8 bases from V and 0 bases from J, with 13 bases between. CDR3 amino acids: CASPDNHMNTEAFF. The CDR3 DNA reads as TGTGCCAGCCCGGACAATCATATGAACACTGAAGCTTTCTTT.

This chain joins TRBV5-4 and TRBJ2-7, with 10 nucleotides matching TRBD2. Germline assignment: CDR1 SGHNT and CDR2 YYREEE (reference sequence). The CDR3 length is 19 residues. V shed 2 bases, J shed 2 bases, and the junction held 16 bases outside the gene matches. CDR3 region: CASSFLLTSGPQGTYEQYF. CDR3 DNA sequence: TGTGCCAGCAGCTTCCTCCTGACTAGCGGGCCCCAGGGGACCTACGAGCAGTACTTC.

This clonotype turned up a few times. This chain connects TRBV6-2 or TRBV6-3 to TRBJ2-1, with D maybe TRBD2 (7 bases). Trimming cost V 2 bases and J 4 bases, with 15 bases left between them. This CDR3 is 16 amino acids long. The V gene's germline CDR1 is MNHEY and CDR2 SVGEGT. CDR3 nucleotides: TGTGCCAGCAGTTACGAGGTGGGGGGGGCATACAATGAGCAGTTCTTC. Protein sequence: CASSYEVGGAYNEQFF.

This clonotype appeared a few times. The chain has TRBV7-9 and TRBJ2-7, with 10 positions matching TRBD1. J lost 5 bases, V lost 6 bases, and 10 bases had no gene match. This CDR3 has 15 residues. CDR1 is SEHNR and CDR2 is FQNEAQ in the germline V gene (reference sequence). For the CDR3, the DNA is TGTGCCAGCAGGCTGAGGGTCGGGACAGGGGACGAGCAGTACTTC. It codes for CASRLRVGTGDEQYF.

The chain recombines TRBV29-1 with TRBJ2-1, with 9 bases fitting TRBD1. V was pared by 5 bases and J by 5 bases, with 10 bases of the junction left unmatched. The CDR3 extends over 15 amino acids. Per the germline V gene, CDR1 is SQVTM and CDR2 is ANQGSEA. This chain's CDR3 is CSVCIPGQGNNEQFF. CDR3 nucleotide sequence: TGCAGCGTTTGTATTCCGGGACAGGGCAACAATGAGCAGTTCTTC.

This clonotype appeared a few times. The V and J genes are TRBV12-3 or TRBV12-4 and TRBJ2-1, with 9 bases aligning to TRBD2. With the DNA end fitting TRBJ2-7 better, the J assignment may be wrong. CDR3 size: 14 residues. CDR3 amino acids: CASSLAGHSYEQYF. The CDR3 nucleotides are TGTGCCAGCAGCCTAGCGGGACACTCCTACGAGCAGTACTTC.

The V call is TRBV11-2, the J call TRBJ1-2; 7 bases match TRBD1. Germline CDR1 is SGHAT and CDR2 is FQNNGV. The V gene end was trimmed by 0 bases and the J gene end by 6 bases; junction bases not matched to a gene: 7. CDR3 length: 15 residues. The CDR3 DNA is TGTGCCAGCAGCTTAGATCGGGGACAGATCCATGGCTACACCTTC. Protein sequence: CASSLDRGQIHGYTF.

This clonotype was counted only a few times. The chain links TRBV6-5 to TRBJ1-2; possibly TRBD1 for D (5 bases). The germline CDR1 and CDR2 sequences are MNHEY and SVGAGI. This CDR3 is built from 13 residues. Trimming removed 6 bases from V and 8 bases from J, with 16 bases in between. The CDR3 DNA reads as TGTGCCAGCAGCCGGAGGGACCGGAGAGGCTACACCTTC. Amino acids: CASSRRDRRGYTF.

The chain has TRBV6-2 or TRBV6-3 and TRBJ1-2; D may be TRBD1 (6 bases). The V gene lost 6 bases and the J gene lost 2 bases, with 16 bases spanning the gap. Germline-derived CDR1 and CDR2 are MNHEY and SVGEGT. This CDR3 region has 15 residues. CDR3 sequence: CASRRIQGLNYGYTF. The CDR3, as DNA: TGTGCCAGCAGACGAATTCAGGGGCTGAACTATGGCTACACCTTC.

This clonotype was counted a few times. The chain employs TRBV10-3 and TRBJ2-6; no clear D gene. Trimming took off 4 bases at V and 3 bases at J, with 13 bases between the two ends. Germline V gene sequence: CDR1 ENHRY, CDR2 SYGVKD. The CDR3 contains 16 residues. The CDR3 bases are TGTGCCATCAGTGTCGAAGGGTCGTTTGGGGCCAACGTCCTGACTTTC. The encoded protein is CAISVEGSFGANVLTF.

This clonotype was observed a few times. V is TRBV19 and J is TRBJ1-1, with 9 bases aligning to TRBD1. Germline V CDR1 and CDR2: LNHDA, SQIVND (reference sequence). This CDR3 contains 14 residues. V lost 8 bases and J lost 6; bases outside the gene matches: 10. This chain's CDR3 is CASEVTGGVPEAFF. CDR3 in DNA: TGTGCCAGTGAAGTTACAGGGGGCGTCCCTGAAGCTTTCTTT.

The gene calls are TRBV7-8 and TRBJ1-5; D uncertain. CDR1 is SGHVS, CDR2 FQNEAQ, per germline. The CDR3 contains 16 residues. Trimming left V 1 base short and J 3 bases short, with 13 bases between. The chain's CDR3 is CASSLGIQSNNQPQHF. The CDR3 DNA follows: TGTGCCAGCAGCTTAGGTATACAGTCCAACAATCAGCCCCAGCATTTT.

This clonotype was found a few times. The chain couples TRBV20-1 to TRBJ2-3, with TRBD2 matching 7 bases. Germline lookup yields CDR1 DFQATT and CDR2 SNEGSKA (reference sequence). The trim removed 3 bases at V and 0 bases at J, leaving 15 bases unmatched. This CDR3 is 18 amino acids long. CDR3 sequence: CSASSPAGVGTSTDTQYF. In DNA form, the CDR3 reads TGCAGTGCTAGTAGCCCCGCGGGGGTTGGGACTAGCACAGATACGCAGTATTTT.

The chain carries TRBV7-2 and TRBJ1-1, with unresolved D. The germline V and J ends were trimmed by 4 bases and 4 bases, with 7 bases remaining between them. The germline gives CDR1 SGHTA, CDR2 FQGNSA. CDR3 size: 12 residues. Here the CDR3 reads CASSWVGTEAFF. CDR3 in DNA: TGTGCCAGCAGCTGGGTCGGCACTGAAGCTTTCTTT.

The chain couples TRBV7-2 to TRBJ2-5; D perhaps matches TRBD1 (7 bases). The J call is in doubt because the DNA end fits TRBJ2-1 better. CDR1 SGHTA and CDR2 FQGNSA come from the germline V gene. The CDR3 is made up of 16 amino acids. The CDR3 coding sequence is TGTGCCAGCAGCGACGGCAGGGGGGAAGCAGCGGATGAGCAGTTCTTC. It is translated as CASSDGRGEAADEQFF.

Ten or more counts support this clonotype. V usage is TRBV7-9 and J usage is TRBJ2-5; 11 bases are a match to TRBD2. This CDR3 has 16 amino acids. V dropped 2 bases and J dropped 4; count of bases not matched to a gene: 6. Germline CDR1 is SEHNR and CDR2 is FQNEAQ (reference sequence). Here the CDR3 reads CASSLPLAGGLETQYF. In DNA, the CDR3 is TGTGCCAGCAGCTTACCCCTAGCGGGGGGACTAGAGACCCAGTACTTC. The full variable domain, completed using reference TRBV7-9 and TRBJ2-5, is DTGVSQNPRHKITKRGQNVTFRCDPISEHNRLYWYRQTLGQGPEFLTYFQNEAQLEKSRLLSDRFSAERPKGSFSTLEIQRTEQGDSAMYLCASSLPLAGGLETQYFGPGTRLLVL.